The 13 T cell receptor beta chains listed next were all sequenced from one sample in a study of shared clonotypes between healthy human individuals (dated by TCRdb to about 2020). CD8 naive samples were CD45RO-negative cells positively selected for CCR7, giving a CD45RA+CCR7+ population that excluded TemRA cells. The library was produced with the immunoSEQ multiplex PCR assay. In TCRdb, the immuneACCESS table is reduced to in-frame sequences with V and J assigned. These tables do not hold every clone; where another copy was compared, an unresolved V gene accounts for under half, and the others remain unexplained. Across this sample there are approximately 2,200,000 clones, with around 93% seen only once. The ten largest account for around 1.7% of the sample. The sample was naive CD8+ T cells from PBMCs. The intended sense of this specimen's cell subset or site label: CD45RA+CCR7+. These receptors were taken from a man younger than 30 in good health. Some clones in this sample may be carry-over from other donors' samples.

J is TRBJ2-7 and V is TRBV27; TRBD2 matches 11 bases. This CDR3 spans 18 amino acids. In germline, CDR1 is MNHEY, CDR2 SMNVEV (reference sequence). V shed 7 bases and J 0 bases; nucleotides not matched to a gene: 14. Here the CDR3 reads CASNLHPGTSGLSYEQYF. In DNA form, the CDR3 reads TGTGCCAGCAATCTTCATCCCGGGACTAGCGGCCTCTCCTACGAGCAGTACTTC.

This CDR3 reads CASSLRKLAGVGAYEQYF. The CDR3 DNA reads TGTGCCAGCAGCTTAAGGAAGCTAGCGGGAGTAGGCGCCTACGAGCAGTACTTC. This rearrangement joins TRBV7-8 to TRBJ2-7, with TRBD2 matching over 10 bases. The CDR3 spans 18 residues. After removal of 2 bases from V and 2 bases from J, the junction contained 12 bases not matched to a gene. Germline V gene sequence: CDR1 SGHVS, CDR2 FQNEAQ.

Remarks on this clone: Germline and junction disagree at one end, which may indicate a read error. This rearrangement joins TRBV5-5 to TRBJ2-7; D perhaps matches TRBD2 (6 bases). Looked up from germline, CDR1 is SGHKS and CDR2 is YYEKEE (reference sequence). There are 16 residues in the CDR3. CDR3 DNA: TGTGCCAGCAGTTTGGGGGGAGCGGGCAGCTCCTACGAGCAGTACTTC. This encodes CASSLGGAGSSYEQYF.

The rearrangement uses TRBV6-5 and TRBJ2-5; D possibly corresponds to TRBD1 (5 bases). Germline V gene lookup returns CDR1 MNHEY and CDR2 SVGAGI. Trimming took off 2 bases at V and 5 bases at J, with 15 bases between the two ends. The CDR3 is 15 residues long. CDR3 sequence reads: CASSYQVGVEETQYF. The CDR3, as DNA: TGTGCCAGCAGTTACCAAGTAGGGGTAGAGGAGACCCAGTACTTC.

To note about this clone: Other DNA sequences within the sample encode an identical CDR3. The genes are TRBV19 and TRBJ1-2, with D possibly being TRBD1 (5 bases). Germline CDR1 LNHDA, CDR2 SQIVND (reference sequence). The length of the CDR3 is 12 residues. The V end was cut by 8 bases, the J end by 4 bases, with 11 bases between. CDR3 nucleotides: TGTGCCAGTCGGGAGAGGGGCTATGGCTACACCTTC. The encoded protein is CASRERGYGYTF.

The chain couples TRBV11-3 to TRBJ2-2; TRBD1 aligns across 7 bases. The ends lost 5 bases at V and 6 bases at J; junction bases unmatched: 0. Per germline, CDR1 SGHNT and CDR2 YENEEA. CDR3 length equals 12 residues. CDR3 coding DNA: TGTGCCAGCAGCGACAGGGCCGGGGAGCTGTTTTTT. Residues: CASSDRAGELFF.

The CDR3: CAWGGESSYEQYF. The CDR3 nucleotides are TGTGCCTGGGGTGGGGAGAGCTCCTACGAGCAGTACTTC. V gene TRBV30 combines with J gene TRBJ2-7; perhaps TRBD2 as D (5 bases). CDR1 and CDR2 from the germline V gene are GTSNPN and SVGIG (reference sequence). The CDR3 covers 13 residues. The germline V and J ends were trimmed by 5 bases and 0 bases, with 11 bases remaining between them.

This clone showed up just a few times. V gene TRBV4-1 combines with J gene TRBJ1-5, with TRBD1 as a possible D gene (6 bases). The V gene's germline CDR1 is MGHRA and CDR2 YSYEKL. Trimming left V 1 base short and J 3 bases short, with 16 bases between. CDR3 length: 17 residues. For the CDR3, the DNA is TGCGCCAGCAGCCAAGTAACAGGGACCCTAATCAATCAGCCCCAGCATTTT. Its protein is CASSQVTGTLINQPQHF.

This chain joins TRBV5-5 and TRBJ2-4; no clear D gene. Germline V CDR1 and CDR2: SGHKS, YYEKEE (reference sequence). The CDR3 consists of 13 residues. Trimming cost V 0 bases and J 4 bases, with 5 bases left between them. The CDR3 here is CASSLGLKNIQYF. The CDR3 bases are TGTGCCAGCAGCTTGGGGTTGAAAAACATTCAGTACTTC.

The CDR3 DNA is TGTGCCAGCACAGGGGGTCTCACAGATACGCAGTATTTT. This codes for CASTGGLTDTQYF. The chain links TRBV7-2 to TRBJ2-3; 7 positions match TRBD1. This CDR3 spans 13 amino acids. Germline V gene data show CDR1 as SGHTA and CDR2 as FQGNSA. Unmatched junction bases numbered 3, after V lost 7 bases and J lost 2 bases.

This chain links TRBV7-9 with TRBJ2-7; D is unclear. The CDR3 contains 14 residues. From germline, CDR1 is SEHNR and CDR2 FQNEAQ (reference sequence). V was shortened by 1 base and J by 2 bases, with 9 bases between the two germline ends. The chain's CDR3 is CASSLVTVPYEQYF. The CDR3 DNA follows: TGTGCCAGCAGCTTAGTCACAGTACCCTACGAGCAGTACTTC.

The rearrangement uses TRBV28 and TRBJ2-7; D is possibly TRBD1 (6 bases). This CDR3 has 18 amino acids. Germline values: CDR1 MDHEN, CDR2 SYDVKM. The V end lost 5 bases, the J end lost 4 bases, and 27 bases lay between the germline ends. The CDR3 region has the DNA TGTGCCAGCAGTCCCACCCAAGACAGGACCCCCGGGTTGTACGAGCAGTACTTC. It translates to CASSPTQDRTPGLYEQYF.

This clone was seen a single time. CDR3 sequence: CASSPVRDRLDEKLFF. In DNA form, the CDR3 reads TGTGCCAGCAGTCCCGTCCGGGACAGGTTGGATGAAAAACTGTTTTTT. The chain joins TRBV28 to TRBJ1-4; 8 bases match TRBD1. The CDR3 runs to 16 residues. Germline V gives CDR1 MDHEN, CDR2 SYDVKM. The junction had 11 bases not matched to a gene; V was cut back by 5 bases and J by 6 bases.